This T cell receptor beta chain emerged from a study of T cells in Graves' hyperthyroidism and ophthalmopathy. Study-wide findings and caveats: Blood samples included most of the expanded thyroid clonotypes exceeding 0.001. Ophthalmopathy, which appeared later, was predicted by the model a median approximately six months before onset.

This clonotype appeared many times. What it recognizes is unknown. The TCR beta CDR3 regions underwent amplification using RNA transcripts as the source. RT-PCR in the first round (using the HTBI primer set) targeted the TCR CDR3. TCRdb recomputed calls from the multiplex PCR reads with MiXCR, one row per CDR3 protein. The sample records about 480,000 distinct CDR3 sequences, 13% to 15% being singletons. The sequence was obtained from a woman in her late teens or twenties with Graves' hyperthyroidism. The sequenced material came from blood.

The DNA for the CDR3 is TGTGCCAGCAGTTTACGGGGACCTAGGAACACTGAAGCTTTCTTT. The encoded protein is CASSLRGPRNTEAFF. The J gene is TRBJ1-1, the V gene TRBV27; weak D call: TRBD1 (5 bases). V shed 2 bases and J shed 1 base, with 11 bases lying between them. CDR3 length: 15 amino acids. CDR1 is MNHEY and CDR2 is SMNVEV in the germline V gene (reference sequence).